The 13 T cell receptor beta chains below come from one sample, sequenced in a study of T cell clones after liver transplantation. The assay was immunoSEQ multiplex PCR, and TCRdb's table has in-frame clones only and misses some. The data contain 70,000 or so clones, almost 95% of them singletons. Sequencing was performed on CD4+ T cells from blood, taken approximately 26 months after liver transplant. The origin of the receptors is a human patient who received a liver transplant. The T cells may partly be graft donor cells.

This rearrangement joins TRBV29-1 to TRBJ2-7, with 9 bases fitting TRBD1. V gave up 0 bases and J gave up 2 bases; unmatched junction bases: 5. The CDR3 totals 15 residues. Germline V gene sequence: CDR1 SQVTM, CDR2 ANQGSEA. The CDR3 coding sequence is TGCAGCGTTGAAGATTCGGACAGGGGAACCTACGAGCAGTACTTC. This sequence encodes CSVEDSDRGTYEQYF.

The chain joins TRBV2 to TRBJ1-1; unclear D gene. The germline CDR1 and CDR2 sequences are SNHLY and FYNNEI. Deletions cut 5 bases from V and 1 base from J, with 5 bases between. The CDR3 is made up of 12 amino acids. CDR3 in DNA: TGTGCCAGCAGTAGCAAGAACACTGAAGCTTTCTTT. As protein: CASSSKNTEAFF.

The rearrangement uses TRBV18 and TRBJ2-1, with 8 bases lining up with TRBD1. The V and J ends lost 3 bases and 7 bases, in that order; junction bases with no gene match: 11. Germline CDR1 is KGHSH and CDR2 is LQKENI. The CDR3 consists of 16 residues. CDR3 DNA: TGTGCCAGCTCACCGTCTTCCAGGACAGGGCAAAATGAGCAGTTCTTC. Residues: CASSPSSRTGQNEQFF.

The J gene is TRBJ2-7, the V gene TRBV7-6; the match to TRBD1 covers 9 bases. The germline gives CDR1 SGHVS, CDR2 FNYEAQ. This CDR3 spans 18 amino acids. With V trimmed by 0 bases and J by 0 bases, 9 bases remained unmatched. The CDR3 DNA sequence: TGTGCCAGCAGCTTAGCGCTGGCTGGGACAGGGTCCTCCTACGAGCAGTACTTC. This gives the protein CASSLALAGTGSSYEQYF.

This chain connects TRBV25-1 to TRBJ2-1; 11 bases fit TRBD1. In germline, CDR1 is MGHDK, CDR2 SYGVNS. This CDR3 region has 17 residues. V lost 3 bases to trimming and J lost 8 bases; unmatched junction nucleotides: 12. This CDR3 reads CASSDPLGQGARYEQFF. The CDR3 DNA is TGTGCCAGCAGTGACCCACTCGGACAGGGGGCGCGGTATGAGCAGTTCTTC.

This clone was detected only once. The chain links TRBV7-2 to TRBJ2-2; 11 bases match TRBD2. Germline-derived CDR1 and CDR2 are SGHTA and FQGNSA. CDR3 length: 18 amino acids. J was trimmed by 6 bases and V by 5 bases; bases with no gene match: 14. The CDR3 DNA sequence: TGTGCCAGCAGCCTATTAGCGGGAGGGCCGATATTGGCCGGGGAGCTGTTTTTT. This translates into CASSLLAGGPILAGELFF.

V is TRBV10-3 and J is TRBJ1-1; TRBD1 agrees at 8 bases. This CDR3 contains 14 residues. Trimming took 7 bases from V and 5 from J; bases not matched to a gene: 9. CDR1 is ENHRY and CDR2 is SYGVKD in the germline V gene. The CDR3: CAITSGQGGTEAFF. DNA for the CDR3: TGTGCCATCACCTCCGGACAGGGTGGGACTGAAGCTTTCTTT.

The chain links TRBV28 to TRBJ1-1; D remains ambiguous. Trimming took off 4 bases at V and 1 base at J, with 19 bases between the two ends. Germline-derived CDR1 and CDR2 are MDHEN and SYDVKM. The CDR3 is 17 residues long. The CDR3: CASSWVRGGIENTEAFF. CDR3 DNA sequence: TGTGCCAGCAGTTGGGTCCGGGGAGGTATCGAGAACACTGAAGCTTTCTTT.

The sample holds a few counts of this clone. V is TRBV9 and J is TRBJ2-3, with unresolved D. Germline CDR1 reads SGDLS; CDR2 reads YYNGEE. Trimming took off 4 bases at V and 4 bases at J, with 10 bases between the two ends. The length of the CDR3 is 13 residues. For the CDR3, the DNA is TGTGCCAGCAGCCCGAGGATGGCAGATACGCAGTATTTT. This translates into CASSPRMADTQYF.

This chain connects TRBV14 to TRBJ2-1; 8 bases line up with TRBD2. With 4 bases clipped from V and 6 bases from J, the junction kept 8 bases outside the gene matches. This CDR3 is built from 15 residues. The V gene's germline CDR1 is SGHDN and CDR2 FVKESK. The CDR3 reads CASSPRAGGFNEQFF. CDR3 nucleotides: TGTGCCAGCAGCCCCAGGGCGGGAGGATTCAATGAGCAGTTCTTC.

The V call is TRBV2, the J call TRBJ2-7; maybe TRBD2 (6 bases). This CDR3 spans 14 amino acids. V lost 7 bases and J lost 6, with 19 bases in between. Germline loops: CDR1 SNHLY, CDR2 FYNNEI. The CDR3 DNA reads TGTGCCAGCAATAAGGACTCGGCGGAGGGCGAGCAGTACTTC. It is translated as CASNKDSAEGEQYF.

V and J are TRBV18 and TRBJ1-4, with D possibly matching TRBD1 (5 bases). This CDR3 is 15 amino acids long. Germline V CDR1 and CDR2: KGHSH, LQKENI. The germline V and J ends were trimmed by 4 bases and 0 bases, with 9 bases remaining between them. CDR3 sequence: CASSQGIATNEKLFF. CDR3 in DNA: TGTGCCAGCTCACAGGGGATCGCAACTAATGAAAAACTGTTTTTT.

The chain recombines TRBV11-2 with TRBJ2-7; TRBD1 matches 7 bases. Unmatched junction bases numbered 9, after V lost 2 bases and J lost 2 bases. Germline CDR1 is SGHAT and CDR2 is FQNNGV. The CDR3 runs 16 residues. The CDR3 sequence is CASSLRSRGQPYEQYF. The CDR3 coding sequence is TGTGCCAGCAGCTTAAGATCTCGGGGACAGCCCTACGAGCAGTACTTC. The entire variable domain, with the rest obtained from reference TRBV11-2 and TRBJ2-7, is as follows: EAGVAQSPRYKIIEKRQSVAFWCNPISGHATLYWYQQILGQGPKLLIQFQNNGVVDDSQLPKDRFSAERLKGVDSTLKIQPAKLEDSAVYLCASSLRSRGQPYEQYFGPGTRLTVT.